Presented here are 28 T cell receptor beta chains from one specimen sequenced in a study of blood T cell repertoires in COVID-19. TCRdb's copy holds only in-frame clones and misses some; the assay was immunoSEQ multiplex PCR. Among under 300,000 clones listed, roughly 89% were seen once. Source material: peripheral blood. The receptors originated from a woman between 55 and 75 years old with COVID-19, enrolled during active disease.

Here the CDR3 DNA reads TGTGCCATCAGCACAGGGGATAATCAGCCCCAGCATTTT. Encoded protein: CAISTGDNQPQHF. J is TRBJ1-5 and V is TRBV10-3; 7 bases are a match to TRBD1. This CDR3 region has 13 residues. Germline lookup yields CDR1 ENHRY and CDR2 SYGVKD. The trim removed 6 bases at V and 4 bases at J, leaving 3 bases unmatched.

The gene calls are TRBV9 and TRBJ1-6, with TRBD1 matching over 9 bases. The CDR3 is 15 amino acids. Unmatched junction bases numbered 5, after V lost 5 bases and J lost 5 bases. CDR1 and CDR2 (germline): SGDLS, YYNGEE. DNA for the CDR3: TGTGCCAGCAGGGGGGGGACAGGGAATAATTCACCCCTCCACTTT. Its protein is CASRGGTGNNSPLHF. The full variable domain, in which reference TRBV9 and TRBJ1-6 provide the parts outside the CDR3, is DSGVTQTPKHLITATGQRVTLRCSPRSGDLSVYWYQQSLDQGLQFLIQYYNGEERAKGNILERFSAQQFPDLHSELNLSSLELGDSALYFCASRGGTGNNSPLHFGNGTRLTVT.

The V gene is TRBV11-2, the J gene TRBJ1-2; TRBD1 matches at 9 bases. The junction had 9 bases not matched to a gene; V was cut back by 3 bases and J by 4 bases. CDR1 and CDR2 (germline): SGHAT, FQNNGV. This CDR3 is built from 16 residues. For the CDR3, the DNA is TGTGCCAGCAGCTTGACAGGGGGTGATGACGGCTATGGCTACACCTTC. Its protein is CASSLTGGDDGYGYTF. The whole variable domain, remainder taken from reference TRBV11-2 and TRBJ1-2, is EAGVAQSPRYKIIEKRQSVAFWCNPISGHATLYWYQQILGQGPKLLIQFQNNGVVDDSQLPKDRFSAERLKGVDSTLKIQPAKLEDSAVYLCASSLTGGDDGYGYTFGSGTRLTVV.

The rearrangement links TRBV5-1 to TRBJ2-1; 7 bases agree with TRBD1. Germline CDR1 and CDR2: SGHRS and YFSETQ. The CDR3 spans 16 residues. The J segment lost 2 bases and the V segment lost 2 bases, leaving 7 bases of the junction unmatched. In DNA, the CDR3 is TGCGCCAGCAGCTTTTCTACAGGGGTCCCCTACAATGAGCAGTTCTTC. Its protein product is CASSFSTGVPYNEQFF.

The chain uses TRBV5-6 and TRBJ2-1, with TRBD2 as a possible D gene (7 bases). V was clipped by 0 bases and J by 4 bases, with 14 bases between them. This CDR3 has 16 amino acids. Germline loops: CDR1 SGHDT, CDR2 YYEEEE. The CDR3 DNA is TGTGCCAGCAGCTTGGCTTCGGGGGGCGATTACAATGAGCAGTTCTTC. Amino acid sequence: CASSLASGGDYNEQFF.

This sequence joins TRBV6-2 or TRBV6-3 and TRBJ1-5; 7 nucleotides match TRBD1. V shed 2 bases, J shed 2 bases, and the junction held 9 bases outside the gene matches. The CDR3 runs to 17 residues. The germline gives CDR1 MNHEY, CDR2 SVGEGT. The CDR3 reads CASSYGRGGEGNQPQHF. In nucleotides, the CDR3 is TGTGCCAGCAGTTACGGTAGAGGGGGCGAGGGCAATCAGCCCCAGCATTTT.

The chain couples TRBV11-2 to TRBJ1-4, with D unresolved. Deletions cut 0 bases from V and 7 bases from J, with 9 bases between. The CDR3 is made up of 14 amino acids. Germline values: CDR1 SGHAT, CDR2 FQNNGV. The CDR3 loop is CASSLDPNAEKLFF. The CDR3 DNA reads TGTGCCAGCAGCTTAGACCCTAACGCTGAAAAACTGTTTTTT.

The rearrangement uses TRBV7-3 and TRBJ1-6; weak D call: TRBD1 (6 bases). V was cut by 1 base and J by 10 bases, with 14 bases left in between. This CDR3 region has 15 residues. CDR1 SGHTA and CDR2 FQGTGA come from the germline V gene. The CDR3 region has the DNA TGTGCCAGCAGCTTAAGGTCGGGGGGCGGATCACCCCTCCACTTT. Translating it yields CASSLRSGGGSPLHF.

This clone appeared once. J is TRBJ1-4 and V is TRBV6-5, with 10 bases matching TRBD1. V trimming: 2 bases; J trimming: 8 bases; junction bases outside the gene matches: 8. Per the germline V gene, CDR1 is MNHEY and CDR2 is SVGAGI. The CDR3 runs to 16 residues. Here the CDR3 reads CASSYRRQGAGEKLFF. The CDR3 bases are TGTGCCAGCAGTTACCGGCGACAGGGGGCCGGCGAAAAACTGTTTTTT.

The rearrangement uses TRBV5-1 and TRBJ1-3; the D is unclear. The germline V and J ends were trimmed by 4 bases and 3 bases, with 11 bases remaining between them. The CDR3 is made up of 14 amino acids. CDR1 SGHRS and CDR2 YFSETQ come from the germline V gene. DNA for the CDR3: TGCGCCAGCAGCCTTACAGCTGATGGAAACACCATATATTTT. Its protein is CASSLTADGNTIYF. Full variable domain (missing parts from reference TRBV5-1 and TRBJ1-3): KAGVTQTPRYLIKTRGQQVTLSCSPISGHRSVSWYQQTPGQGLQFLFEYFSETQRNKGNFPGRFSGRQFSNSRSEMNVSTLELGDSALYLCASSLTADGNTIYFGEGSWLTVV.

This clone was picked up a small number of times. The sample holds other DNA sequences that translate to the same CDR3. This chain links TRBV14 with TRBJ1-1; no firm D call. The CDR3 contains 13 residues. The ends were cut back, 1 base at V and 4 bases at J, with 7 bases in the middle. Germline V gives CDR1 SGHDN, CDR2 FVKESK. Here the CDR3 DNA reads TGTGCCAGCAGCCAAGTAGGCGGCACTGAAGCTTTCTTT. As protein: CASSQVGGTEAFF.

The chain employs TRBV19 and TRBJ2-2; a possible D gene is TRBD1 (6 bases). Germline V gives CDR1 LNHDA, CDR2 SQIVND (reference sequence). This CDR3 is 15 amino acids long. V shed 7 bases and J shed 6 bases, with 18 bases lying between them. The CDR3 DNA reads TGTGCCAGTACAAATCTGGGGGCGGTTGCCGGGGAGCTGTTTTTT. Protein sequence: CASTNLGAVAGELFF.

This clone has at least ten counts. The V call is TRBV7-2, the J call TRBJ1-5; 8 positions agree with TRBD1. The CDR3 sequence is 15 residues long. Trimming removed 3 bases from V and 5 bases from J; junction bases left unmatched: 6. Germline V lookup: CDR1 SGHTA, CDR2 FQGNSA. In DNA form, the CDR3 reads TGTGCCAGCAGCTTCGACAGGGGAGTGGATCAGCCCCAGCATTTT. Encoded protein: CASSFDRGVDQPQHF. Based on the CDR3 plus reference TRBV7-2 and TRBJ1-5, the full variable domain is GAGVSQSPSNKVTEKGKDVELRCDPISGHTALYWYRQSLGQGLEFLIYFQGNSAPDKSGLPSDRFSAERTGGSVSTLTIQRTQQEDSAVYLCASSFDRGVDQPQHFGDGTRLSIL.

V gene TRBV19 combines with J gene TRBJ1-3, with a possible D match to TRBD1 (6 bases). The V gene lost 4 bases and the J gene lost 0 bases, with 13 bases spanning the gap. CDR1 is LNHDA and CDR2 is SQIVND in the germline V gene (reference sequence). The CDR3 spans 16 residues. CDR3 in amino acids: CASSTQGPLSGNTIYF. The CDR3 nucleotides read TGTGCCAGTAGTACACAGGGACCTCTCTCTGGAAACACCATATATTTT.

This clone was seen more than once but under ten times. The rearrangement joins TRBV10-3 to TRBJ1-2; TRBD1 aligns across 8 bases. Germline values: CDR1 ENHRY, CDR2 SYGVKD. CDR3 length: 14 residues. The J segment lost 8 bases and the V segment lost 2 bases, leaving 7 bases of the junction unmatched. For the CDR3, the DNA is TGTGCCATCAGTGAGCCAGGACAGGGCTTCGGCTACACCTTC. Translating gives CAISEPGQGFGYTF.

V usage is TRBV6-2 or TRBV6-3 and J usage is TRBJ2-3; 13 nucleotides match TRBD2. CDR1 MNHEY and CDR2 SVGEGT come from the germline V gene. There are 14 residues in the CDR3. V shed 6 bases and J 6 bases; nucleotides not matched to a gene: 3. The CDR3 DNA follows: TGTGCCAGCAGCGTGACTAGCGGGGGGGATACGCAGTATTTT. Translated, it gives CASSVTSGGDTQYF.

V usage is TRBV12-3 or TRBV12-4 and J usage is TRBJ2-7; D is possibly TRBD2 (6 bases). The CDR3 contains 13 residues. V lost 5 bases, J lost 6 bases, and 14 bases lay in between. DNA of the CDR3: TGTGCCAGCAGTAGGGACTCGGCCCTCGAGCAGTACTTC. This encodes CASSRDSALEQYF.

This clone was counted a few times. The chain couples TRBV19 to TRBJ1-2; TRBD1 is a possible D gene (5 bases). The CDR3 length is 11 residues. Between the trimmed V and J ends, which lost 3 bases and 9 bases, there was a span of 8 bases. Germline assignment: CDR1 LNHDA and CDR2 SQIVND (reference sequence). This CDR3 is CASSIQGSYTF. The CDR3 DNA sequence: TGTGCCAGTAGTATCCAGGGCAGCTACACCTTC.

Regarding this clone: The junction departs from germline at one end; a sequencing error may be responsible. The rearrangement links TRBV10-3 to TRBJ2-2; 8 bases align to TRBD1. Germline V gene lookup returns CDR1 ENHRY and CDR2 SYGVKD. The CDR3 covers 15 residues. The CDR3 sequence: CAISEFGQGSGELFF. As DNA, the CDR3 is TGTGCCATCAGCGAGTTCGGACAGGGTAGCGGGGAGCTGTTTTTT.

The chain couples TRBV19 to TRBJ1-2; D ambiguous. This CDR3 is 14 amino acids long. Trimming pared 6 bases from V and 3 bases from J, leaving 14 bases between. Germline V CDR1 and CDR2: LNHDA, SQIVND (reference sequence). The CDR3 bases are TGTGCCAGTAGCCTAGGAGGGCCCCACTATGGCTACACCTTC. It translates to CASSLGGPHYGYTF.

The table lists this clone with a count of one. V gene TRBV5-1 combines with J gene TRBJ1-5; D not resolved. From germline, CDR1 is SGHRS and CDR2 YFSETQ. Trimming removed 0 bases at V and 3 bases at J, with 7 bases between. This CDR3 region has 14 residues. The CDR3 is CASSLEGVNQPQHF. CDR3 DNA: TGCGCCAGCAGCTTGGAAGGAGTCAATCAGCCCCAGCATTTT. The complete variable domain, with remaining parts taken from reference TRBV5-1 and TRBJ1-5, reads KAGVTQTPRYLIKTRGQQVTLSCSPISGHRSVSWYQQTPGQGLQFLFEYFSETQRNKGNFPGRFSGRQFSNSRSEMNVSTLELGDSALYLCASSLEGVNQPQHFGDGTRLSIL.

Of note for this clone: Other DNA sequences in this sample translate to the same CDR3. The CDR3 nucleotides read TGCGCCAGCAGCTTGGGTAGCGGGGGGTACAATGAGCAGTTCTTC. Translated, it gives CASSLGSGGYNEQFF. The chain combines TRBV5-1 with TRBJ2-1; 10 bases match TRBD2. The CDR3 contains 15 residues. The V gene end was trimmed by 0 bases and the J gene end by 4 bases; junction bases not matched to a gene: 1. The germline CDR1 and CDR2 sequences are SGHRS and YFSETQ.

Here the CDR3 reads CASSGGLGYGYTF. CDR3 DNA sequence: TGTGCCAGCAGCGGCGGACTGGGATATGGCTACACCTTC. This chain joins TRBV9 and TRBJ1-2; unclear D gene. Germline values: CDR1 SGDLS, CDR2 YYNGEE. The CDR3 loop spans 13 amino acids. The V end was cut by 3 bases, the J end by 5 bases, with 11 bases between.

The chain is built from TRBV3-1 (or the pseudogene TRBV3-2) and TRBJ2-1; D remains unclear. Trimming took off 3 bases at V and 10 bases at J, with 7 bases between the two ends. CDR3 size: 11 residues. Germline CDR1 and CDR2: LGHDT and YNNKEL (reference sequence). The CDR3 nucleotides are TGTGCCAGCAGCCACGATAGCGAGCAGTTCTTC. Its translation is CASSHDSEQFF.

The sample holds one count of this clone. The chain links TRBV6-5 to TRBJ1-5, with D maybe TRBD1 (5 bases). Germline V gene sequence: CDR1 MNHEY, CDR2 SVGAGI. This CDR3 is built from 13 residues. CDR3 residues: CASSGDSNQPQHF. CDR3 bases: TGTGCATCGTCGGGGGATAGCAATCAGCCCCAGCATTTT.

This clone was counted a single time. The V gene is TRBV11-1, the J gene TRBJ1-1, with 11 bases fitting TRBD1. CDR1 SGHAT and CDR2 FQDESV come from the germline V gene (reference sequence). After removal of 5 bases from V and 0 bases from J, the junction contained 5 bases not matched to a gene. The CDR3 is 16 amino acids. The CDR3 protein is CASSQDRGPMNTEAFF. CDR3 coding DNA: TGTGCCAGCAGCCAGGACAGGGGGCCCATGAACACTGAAGCTTTCTTT.

The chain combines TRBV7-9 with TRBJ2-5; D remains ambiguous. This CDR3 spans 14 amino acids. V lost 4 bases, J lost 1 base, and 10 bases lay in between. CDR1 is SEHNR, CDR2 FQNEAQ, per germline (reference sequence). CDR3 in amino acids: CASSSPVVQETQYF. In DNA, the CDR3 is TGTGCCAGCAGCTCTCCGGTAGTCCAAGAGACCCAGTACTTC.

V usage is TRBV2 and J usage is TRBJ1-1; maybe TRBD1 (5 bases). The germline V gene has CDR1 SNHLY and CDR2 FYNNEI. V shed 3 bases and J shed 6 bases, with 14 bases lying between them. The CDR3 contains 14 residues. CDR3 residues: CASSDIQASAEAFF. CDR3 bases: TGTGCCAGCAGTGACATACAGGCCAGCGCTGAAGCTTTCTTT.